Reported below is one T cell receptor beta chain. Its target is not known. The repertoire was sequenced with immunoSEQ multiplex PCR; TCRdb's copy has only in-frame clones and lacks some. Among about 60,000 clones, roughly 86% were seen once, and the ten largest hold less than 1.1%. The data derive from a study of OX40 agonist ivuxolimab in advanced cancers. Findings and limits, study-wide: Fewer expanded clones were found on average in CD4+ than in CD8+ T cells. Some of the nonresponding patients also showed low levels of normalized T-cell clonal expansion.

The CDR3 is 14 residues long. Germline assignment: CDR1 MNHNS and CDR2 SASEGT. The J gene is TRBJ2-1, the V gene TRBV6-1; 9 bases are a match to TRBD1. This sequence was found in an adult with an advanced solid tumor such as melanoma, head and neck, liver or kidney cancer. Sequenced here: CD4+ or CD8+ T cells sorted from blood, sampled in a trial of the OX40 agonist ivuxolimab. The CDR3 spells CGCLGQGPYNEQFF. The CDR3 DNA reads TGTGGCTGCCTTGGACAGGGGCCTTACAATGAGCAGTTCTTC.